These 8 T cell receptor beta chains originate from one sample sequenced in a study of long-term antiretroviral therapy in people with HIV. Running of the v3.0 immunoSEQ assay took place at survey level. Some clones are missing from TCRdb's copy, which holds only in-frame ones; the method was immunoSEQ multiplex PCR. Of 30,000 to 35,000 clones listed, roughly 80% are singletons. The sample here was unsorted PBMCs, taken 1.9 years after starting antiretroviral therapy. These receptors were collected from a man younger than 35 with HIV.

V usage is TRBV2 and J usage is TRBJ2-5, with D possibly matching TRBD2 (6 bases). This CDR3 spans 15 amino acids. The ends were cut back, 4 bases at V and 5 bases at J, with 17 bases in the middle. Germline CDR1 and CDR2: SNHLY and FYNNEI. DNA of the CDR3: TGTGCCAGCAGTGGGAGGGCGGCGCCGGGCGAGACCCAGTACTTC. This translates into CASSGRAAPGETQYF.

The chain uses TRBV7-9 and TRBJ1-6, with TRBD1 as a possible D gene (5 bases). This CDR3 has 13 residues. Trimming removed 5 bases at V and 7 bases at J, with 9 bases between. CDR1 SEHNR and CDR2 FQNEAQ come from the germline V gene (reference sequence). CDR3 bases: TGTGCCAGCAGCCGGGGCCAGAATTCACCCCTCCACTTT. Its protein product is CASSRGQNSPLHF.

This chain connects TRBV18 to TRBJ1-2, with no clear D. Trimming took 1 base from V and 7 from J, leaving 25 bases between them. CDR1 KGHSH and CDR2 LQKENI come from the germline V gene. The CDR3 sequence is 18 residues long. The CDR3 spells CASSPRDSDHPIQGGYTF. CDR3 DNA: TGTGCCAGCTCACCACGGGATTCGGACCACCCCATTCAAGGTGGCTACACCTTC. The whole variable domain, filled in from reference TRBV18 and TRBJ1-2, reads NAGVMQNPRHLVRRRGQEARLRCSPMKGHSHVYWYRQLPEEGLKFMVYLQKENIIDESGMPKERFSAEFPKEGPSILRIQQVVRGDSAAYFCASSPRDSDHPIQGGYTFGSGTRLTVV.

CDR3 bases: TGTGCCTGGAGTCTAACATTGAATGGCTACACCTTC. This encodes CAWSLTLNGYTF. The V and J genes are TRBV30 and TRBJ1-2; D is undetermined. The V gene's germline CDR1 is GTSNPN and CDR2 SVGIG (reference sequence). V gave up 2 bases and J gave up 6 bases, with 10 bases separating them. The CDR3 loop spans 12 amino acids.

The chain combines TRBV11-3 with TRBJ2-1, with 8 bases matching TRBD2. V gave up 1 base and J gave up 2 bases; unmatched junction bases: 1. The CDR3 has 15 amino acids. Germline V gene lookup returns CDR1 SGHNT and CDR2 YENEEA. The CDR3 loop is CASSLGGGTYNEQFF. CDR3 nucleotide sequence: TGTGCCAGCAGCTTAGGCGGGGGGACCTACAATGAGCAGTTCTTC.

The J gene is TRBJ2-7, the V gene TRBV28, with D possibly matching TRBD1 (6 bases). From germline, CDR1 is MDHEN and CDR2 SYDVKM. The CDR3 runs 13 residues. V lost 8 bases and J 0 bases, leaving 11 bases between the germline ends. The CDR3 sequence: CASVRGSSYEQYF. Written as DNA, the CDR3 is TGTGCCAGCGTTAGGGGGAGCTCCTACGAGCAGTACTTC.

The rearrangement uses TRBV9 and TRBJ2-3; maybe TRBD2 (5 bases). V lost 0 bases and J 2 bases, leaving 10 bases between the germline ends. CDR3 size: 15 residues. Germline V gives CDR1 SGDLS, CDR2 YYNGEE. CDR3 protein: CASSVGTGSTDTQYF. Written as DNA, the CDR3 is TGTGCCAGCAGCGTAGGCACGGGGTCCACAGATACGCAGTATTTT.

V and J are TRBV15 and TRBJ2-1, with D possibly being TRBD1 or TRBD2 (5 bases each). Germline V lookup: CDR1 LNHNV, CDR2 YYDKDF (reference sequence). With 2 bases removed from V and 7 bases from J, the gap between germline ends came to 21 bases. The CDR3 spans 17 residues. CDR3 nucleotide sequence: TGTGCCACCAGCAGACTCGACCAAAACCGGGACCTAAATGAGCAGTTCTTC. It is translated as CATSRLDQNRDLNEQFF.